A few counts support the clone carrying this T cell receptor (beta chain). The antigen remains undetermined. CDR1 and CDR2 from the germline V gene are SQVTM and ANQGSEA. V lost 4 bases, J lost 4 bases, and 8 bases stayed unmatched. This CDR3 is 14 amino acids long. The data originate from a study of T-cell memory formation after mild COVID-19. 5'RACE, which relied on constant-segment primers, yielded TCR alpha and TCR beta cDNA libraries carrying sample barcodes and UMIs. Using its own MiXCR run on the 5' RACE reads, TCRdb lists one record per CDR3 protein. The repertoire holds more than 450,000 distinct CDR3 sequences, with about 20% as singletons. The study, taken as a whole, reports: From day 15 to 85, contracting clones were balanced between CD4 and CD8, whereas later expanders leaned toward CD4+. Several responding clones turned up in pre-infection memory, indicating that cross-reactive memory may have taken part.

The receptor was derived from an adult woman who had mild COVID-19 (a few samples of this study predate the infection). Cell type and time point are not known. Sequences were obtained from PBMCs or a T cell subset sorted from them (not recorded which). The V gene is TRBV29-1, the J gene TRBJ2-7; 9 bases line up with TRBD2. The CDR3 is CSVAFLAGAYEQYF. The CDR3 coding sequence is TGCAGCGTTGCCTTCTTAGCGGGAGCGTACGAGCAGTACTTC.